The T cell receptor (beta chain) described here comes from a study of OX40 agonist ivuxolimab in advanced cancers. Across the whole study: One hepatocellular carcinoma and a couple of cutaneous melanoma patients partially responded.

Libraries were prepared by immunoSEQ multiplex PCR; TCRdb keeps only in-frame clonotypes and omits some of them. The table lists some 81,000 clones, roughly 85% of them singletons, with 0.5% to 0.7% in the top ten. Patients with a history of autoimmune disease or on systemic immunosuppression were excluded. In its sample, this clone was seen a few times. Its target is not known. General study points: Low levels of normalized T-cell clonal expansion also appeared in some nonresponders. CD4+ T cells averaged fewer expanded clones than CD8+ T cells.

Trimming left V 8 bases short and J 1 base short, with 11 bases between. Germline V gene lookup returns CDR1 SGHTA and CDR2 FQGNSA. CDR3 size: 14 residues. This clonotype was sampled from an adult with an advanced solid tumor such as melanoma, head and neck, liver or kidney cancer. The sequencing here drew on CD4+ or CD8+ T cells sorted from blood, taken in a trial of the OX40 agonist ivuxolimab. J is TRBJ2-2 and V is TRBV7-2; D may be TRBD2 (6 bases). DNA for the CDR3: TGTGCCAGCGTCCCGGGGGTGAACACCGGGGAGCTGTTTTTT. Amino acids: CASVPGVNTGELFF.